Listed below are T cell receptor beta chains from one sample, sequenced in a study of CD8 T cells in Susac syndrome. From the immunoSEQ multiplex PCR reads, TCRdb called clonotypes with MiXCR, one entry per CDR3 protein. Of under 150,000 distinct CDR3 sequences detected, 85% to 95% appear once; the ten largest clones hold 0.13% to 0.15%. Sample: CD4+ T cells from PBMCs. The receptors derive from a human donor with Susac syndrome. CDR3s include the opening cysteine and the closing phenylalanine or tryptophan. The D gene is left open where the match is weak. The size entry is marked missing in some rows and otherwise reads once, few, many or a size class.

V	D	size	J	CDR3	DNA
TRBV29-1	.	.	TRBJ1-4	CSVRQQTNEKLFF	TGCAGCGTTAGACAGCAAACTAATGAAAAACTGTTTTTT
TRBV20-1	.	.	TRBJ1-4	CSASPVAGETREKLFF	TGCAGTGCTTCCCCGGTCGCCGGGGAAACGAGAGAAAAACTGTTTTTT
TRBV29-1	.	.	TRBJ1-5	CSVDTGPNQPQHF	TGCAGCGTTGACACAGGTCCCAATCAGCCCCAGCATTTT
TRBV19	.	.	TRBJ1-5	CASAPGTPSGNQPQHF	TGTGCCAGTGCCCCCGGGACGCCAAGCGGCAATCAGCCCCAGCATTTT
TRBV7-9	TRBD1	.	TRBJ2-5	CASSSTGTGAETQYF	TGTGCCAGCAGCTCGACCGGGACAGGGGCGGAGACCCAGTACTTC
TRBV28	.	.	TRBJ2-7	CASSLAPYEQYF	TGTGCCAGCAGCCTGGCCCCCTACGAGCAGTACTTC
TRBV2	.	.	TRBJ2-2	CASSESSRRTGELFF	TGTGCCAGCAGTGAGTCGTCTAGGAGGACCGGGGAGCTGTTTTTT
TRBV18	.	.	TRBJ1-1	CASSPQVNTEAFF	TGTGCCAGCTCACCCCAGGTGAACACTGAAGCTTTCTTT
TRBV28	.	.	TRBJ1-3	CASSFPTQGRYSGNTIYF	TGTGCCAGCAGTTTTCCCACGCAGGGGCGCTACTCTGGAAACACCATATATTTT
TRBV29-1	TRBD1	.	TRBJ2-5	CSVSTGVETQYF	TGCAGCGTTTCAACAGGGGTAGAGACCCAGTACTTC
TRBV12-3/TRBV12-4	.	.	TRBJ1-1	CASSPLADGSFF	TGTGCCAGCAGCCCACTGGCAGACGGTTCTTTCTTT
TRBV20-1	.	.	TRBJ1-1	CSAPDVLGGNTEAFF	TGCAGTGCTCCCGACGTTTTGGGGGGGAACACTGAAGCTTTCTTT
TRBV11-2	.	.	TRBJ1-2	CASSFQDYGYTF	TGTGCCAGCAGCTTTCAGGACTATGGCTACACCTTC
TRBV7-2	.	.	TRBJ2-5	CASSSGAEGTQYF	TGTGCCAGCAGCTCCGGGGCCGAGGGGACCCAGTACTTC
TRBV11-2	.	.	TRBJ2-3	CASQGSTDTQYF	TGTGCCAGCCAGGGGAGCACAGATACGCAGTATTTT
TRBV23-1	TRBD1	.	TRBJ2-7	CASSHPEGRGTGAYEQYF	TGCGCCAGCAGTCATCCCGAGGGGCGGGGGACAGGGGCCTACGAGCAGTACTTC
TRBV30	TRBD2	.	TRBJ2-5	CAWSSLAGETQYF	TGTGCCTGGAGTTCTCTAGCGGGAGAGACCCAGTACTTC
TRBV20-1	TRBD1	.	TRBJ1-2	CSALDRGLGYGYTF	TGCAGTGCCCTGGACAGGGGGCTGGGCTATGGCTACACCTTC
TRBV7-2	.	.	TRBJ1-2	CASSSGRTNYGYTF	TGTGCCAGCAGCTCCGGACGGACTAACTATGGCTACACCTTC
TRBV6-2/TRBV6-3	TRBD2	once	TRBJ2-3	CASSWAGVTDTQYF	TGTGCCAGCAGTTGGGCGGGAGTCACAGATACGCAGTATTTT
TRBV19	.	.	TRBJ2-1	CASVGADEQFF	TGTGCCAGTGTGGGTGCCGATGAGCAGTTCTTC
TRBV28	.	.	TRBJ1-5	CASSLRYQPQHF	TGTGCCAGCAGTTTAAGATATCAGCCCCAGCATTTT
TRBV2	.	once	TRBJ1-1	CASSVGFGTEAFF	TGTGCCAGCAGTGTCGGTTTTGGAACTGAAGCTTTCTTT
TRBV7-8	.	.	TRBJ2-1	CASSFRTEYNEQFF	TGTGCCAGCAGCTTCCGGACGGAGTACAATGAGCAGTTCTTC
TRBV30	.	.	TRBJ2-5	CAWSRHKETQYF	TGTGCCTGGAGTCGCCATAAAGAGACCCAGTACTTC
TRBV4-1	TRBD1	.	TRBJ1-4	CASSQGDRPFGLFF	TGCGCCAGCAGCCAGGGGGACAGGCCTTTTGGACTGTTTTTT
TRBV12-3/TRBV12-4	TRBD2	.	TRBJ2-1	CASSFQREGIEQFF	TGTGCCAGCAGTTTCCAGCGGGAGGGGATTGAGCAGTTCTTC
TRBV5-1	TRBD1	.	TRBJ2-1	CASEGQALHRSYNEQFF	TGCGCCAGCGAGGGACAGGCCCTCCACCGATCCTACAATGAGCAGTTCTTC
TRBV14	.	.	TRBJ2-7	CASTHFKSDYDEQYF	TGTGCCAGCACCCATTTCAAATCGGATTACGACGAGCAGTACTTC
TRBV20-1	.	.	TRBJ1-5	CSATRGSDSNQPQHF	TGCAGTGCTACAAGGGGATCCGATAGCAATCAGCCCCAGCATTTT
TRBV30	.	.	TRBJ2-7	CAWREGRVNEQYF	TGTGCCTGGAGAGAAGGAAGGGTCAACGAGCAGTACTTC
TRBV2	.	.	TRBJ2-7	CASRLTTQPSYEQYF	TGTGCCAGCAGGCTCACTACTCAACCCTCCTACGAGCAGTACTTC
TRBV29-1	TRBD1	.	TRBJ2-7	CSVASGTGTRKQYF	TGCAGCGTCGCATCCGGGACAGGGACTCGGAAGCAGTACTTC
TRBV12-3/TRBV12-4	.	.	TRBJ2-5	CASSFKRWGKTQYF	TGTGCCAGCAGTTTTAAGCGGTGGGGGAAGACCCAGTACTTC
TRBV12-3/TRBV12-4	.	.	TRBJ1-2	CASSKLVQYGYTF	TGTGCCAGCAGCAAACTAGTCCAATATGGCTACACCTTC
TRBV4-1	.	.	TRBJ2-2	CASTRQVGSTGELFF	TGCGCCAGCACCAGACAAGTGGGGTCCACCGGGGAGCTGTTTTTT
TRBV2	TRBD1	.	TRBJ2-1	CASSGVTGADEQFF	TGTGCCAGCAGTGGGGTGACAGGGGCGGATGAGCAGTTCTTC
TRBV14	TRBD2	.	TRBJ2-1	CASSQGGGVYEQFF	TGTGCCAGCAGCCAAGGCGGGGGGGTATATGAGCAGTTCTTC